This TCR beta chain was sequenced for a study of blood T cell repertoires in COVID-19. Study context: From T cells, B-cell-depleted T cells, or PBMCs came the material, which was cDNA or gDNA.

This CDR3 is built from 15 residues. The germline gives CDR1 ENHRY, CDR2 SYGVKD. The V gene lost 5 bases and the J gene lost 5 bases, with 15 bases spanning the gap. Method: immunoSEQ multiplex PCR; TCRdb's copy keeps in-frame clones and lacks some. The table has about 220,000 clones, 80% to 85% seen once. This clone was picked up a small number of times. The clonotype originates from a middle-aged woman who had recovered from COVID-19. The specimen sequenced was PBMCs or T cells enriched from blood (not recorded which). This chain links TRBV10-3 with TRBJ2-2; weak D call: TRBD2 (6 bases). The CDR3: CAISQAPRGTGELFF. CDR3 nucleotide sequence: TGTGCCATCAGTCAAGCTCCACGGGGGACCGGGGAGCTGTTTTTT.